Following are 10 T cell receptor beta chains from one sample sequenced in a study of PD-L1 blockade in urothelial cancer. The assay was immunoSEQ multiplex PCR, and TCRdb's table has in-frame clones only and misses some. The data show about 26,000 clones, 80% to 90% seen once. Sequences were derived from PBMCs, sampled around atezolizumab (anti-PD-L1) treatment. These receptors were obtained from a man aged 55 to 70 with urothelial cancer.

The rearrangement links TRBV27 to TRBJ2-1; 9 bases fit TRBD2. CDR3 length: 15 amino acids. With 4 bases clipped from V and 6 bases from J, the junction kept 7 bases outside the gene matches. The germline V gene has CDR1 MNHEY and CDR2 SMNVEV (reference sequence). The CDR3 sequence: CASSWEPGLANEQFF. As DNA, the CDR3 is TGTGCCAGCAGTTGGGAACCGGGACTAGCCAATGAGCAGTTCTTC.

The CDR3 spells CASSPESSRYEQFF. The CDR3 region has the DNA TGCGCCAGCAGCCCAGAATCTAGCCGCTATGAGCAGTTCTTC. The V and J genes are TRBV5-1 and TRBJ2-1; the D gene is possibly TRBD2 (5 bases). Germline CDR1 and CDR2: SGHRS and YFSETQ. CDR3 length: 14 residues. V shed 4 bases and J shed 8 bases, with 16 bases lying between them.

V and J are TRBV29-1 and TRBJ2-3; D is unclear. CDR1 SQVTM and CDR2 ANQGSEA come from the germline V gene. CDR3 length equals 13 residues. Trimming stripped 6 bases from V and 0 bases from J, with 10 bases between. CDR3 region: CSVDSPSTDTQYF. The CDR3 bases are TGCAGCGTCGACTCACCTAGCACAGATACGCAGTATTTT.

This chain connects TRBV6-6 to TRBJ1-5; 7 bases agree with TRBD1. The CDR3 extends over 16 amino acids. Looked up from germline, CDR1 is MNHNY and CDR2 is SVGAGI (reference sequence). Losses at the gene ends were 1 base for V and 1 base for J; bases not matched to a gene: 4. For the CDR3, the DNA is TGTGCCAGCAGTTACTTCTCAGGGGGAAGCAATCAGCCCCAGCATTTT. Translating gives CASSYFSGGSNQPQHF.

This chain uses TRBV10-1 with TRBJ2-2; 9 nucleotides match TRBD2. V trimming: 2 bases; J trimming: 7 bases; junction bases outside the gene matches: 5. In germline, CDR1 is WNHNN, CDR2 SYGVQD (reference sequence). This CDR3 region has 15 residues. In nucleotides, the CDR3 is TGCGCCAGCAGTGAGCAAGCGGGAGGTGTCGGGGAGCTGTTTTTT. This sequence encodes CASSEQAGGVGELFF.

This clone was counted a few times. The sample contains more than one DNA sequence encoding this CDR3. This chain joins TRBV9 and TRBJ2-3, with TRBD2 identical over 7 bases. Germline V lookup: CDR1 SGDLS, CDR2 YYNGEE. V gave up 0 bases and J gave up 2 bases; unmatched junction bases: 6. The CDR3 extends over 16 amino acids. CDR3 bases: TGTGCCAGCAGCGTAGAATCTAGCGGCTACACAGATACGCAGTATTTT. It translates to CASSVESSGYTDTQYF.

The sample holds a few counts of this clone. The chain has TRBV5-5 and TRBJ1-6; D perhaps matches TRBD1 (6 bases). The CDR3 sequence is 15 residues long. The V end was cut by 6 bases, the J end by 5 bases, with 15 bases between. Germline assignment: CDR1 SGHKS and CDR2 YYEKEE (reference sequence). CDR3 region: CASNIQGPDNSPLHF. The CDR3 nucleotides read TGTGCCAGCAACATACAGGGACCGGATAATTCACCCCTCCACTTT.

V usage is TRBV15 and J usage is TRBJ2-7; 12 positions agree with TRBD2. J lost 4 bases, V lost 2 bases, and 6 bases had no gene match. The CDR3 is 16 residues long. CDR1 is LNHNV and CDR2 is YYDKDF in the germline V gene (reference sequence). The DNA for the CDR3 is TGTGCCACCAGCAGATTAAGACTAGCGGGAGAATACGAGCAGTACTTC. This translates into CATSRLRLAGEYEQYF.

This clone was picked up one time. V and J are TRBV7-2 and TRBJ1-4, with D perhaps TRBD1 (5 bases). The germline V gene encodes CDR1 SGHTA and CDR2 FQGNSA. V was clipped by 5 bases and J by 7 bases, with 14 bases between them. The CDR3 extends over 14 amino acids. The CDR3 DNA sequence: TGTGCCAGCAGCCGACCCGGGACTTCTGAAAAACTGTTTTTT. Protein product: CASSRPGTSEKLFF.

The V call is TRBV6-7, the J call TRBJ2-2, with TRBD2 identical over 11 bases. TRBV6-7 is noted as an ORF with a role that remains uncertain. Unmatched junction bases numbered 4, after V lost 2 bases and J lost 8 bases. CDR3 length: 15 residues. CDR3 sequence: CASSYGSGGAGELFF. Here the CDR3 DNA reads TGTGCCAGCAGTTACGGTAGCGGGGGGGCAGGGGAGCTGTTTTTT.